This T cell receptor (beta chain) was obtained from a study of CD8 T cells in Susac syndrome. Trimming stripped 5 bases from V and 3 bases from J, with 13 bases between. CDR1 and CDR2 from the germline V gene are SGHVS and FQNEAQ. The CDR3 is 14 residues long. Random hexamers primed reverse transcription of roughly 0.45 to 1 ug RNA. TCR beta CDR3 was amplified by immunoSEQ multiplex PCR. This amplification extended across 54 Vbeta and 13 Jbeta segments. Each CDR3 protein gets one entry after TCRdb re-called the immunoSEQ multiplex PCR reads with MiXCR. The sample records 150,000 to 200,000 distinct CDR3 sequences, under 97% being singletons.

Sequenced: CD4+ T cells from PBMCs. V gene TRBV7-8 combines with J gene TRBJ1-1; D is unresolved. The sequence derives from a human donor with Susac syndrome. CDR3 residues: CASSPGTPDTEAFF. CDR3 bases: TGTGCCAGCAGCCCCGGCACCCCGGACACTGAAGCTTTCTTT. Full variable domain (outside the CDR3, taken from reference TRBV7-8 and TRBJ1-1): GAGVSQSPRYKVAKRGQDVALRCDPISGHVSLFWYQQALGQGPEFLTYFQNEAQLDKSGLPSDRFFAERPEGSVSTLKIQRTQQEDSAVYLCASSPGTPDTEAFFGQGTRLTVV.